Presented here are 23 T cell receptor beta chains from one specimen sequenced in a study of T cell responses to AZD1222 COVID-19 vaccine. TCRdb's copy holds only in-frame clones and misses some; the assay was immunoSEQ multiplex PCR. The sample has under 200,000 clones, about 88% seen once; the top ten hold roughly 26%. Sequencing was performed on peripheral blood, taken 28 days after the second AZD1222 dose. These receptor sequences come from an adult who received the AZD1222 COVID-19 vaccine.

The chain employs TRBV14 and TRBJ2-2, with TRBD1 as a possible D gene (5 bases). This CDR3 is built from 14 residues. V was pared by 1 base and J by 4 bases, with 7 bases between. Germline V lookup: CDR1 SGHDN, CDR2 FVKESK. The CDR3 DNA reads as TGTGCCAGCAGCCAAGTAAGGGGCACCGGGGAGCTGTTTTTT. Translation: CASSQVRGTGELFF.

The chain employs TRBV6-5 and TRBJ2-5, with a possible D match to TRBD2 (6 bases). Trimming shortened V by 3 bases and J by 1 base, and 12 bases separated the two germline ends. This CDR3 has 15 amino acids. CDR1 and CDR2 (germline): MNHEY, SVGAGI. The CDR3: CASSYFGLSQETQYF. The CDR3 DNA reads TGTGCCAGCAGTTATTTCGGACTAAGCCAAGAGACCCAGTACTTC.

The chain employs TRBV6-5 and TRBJ1-1; D gene unclear. V was pared by 9 bases and J by 0 bases, with 5 bases between. This CDR3 has 11 amino acids. Per germline, CDR1 MNHEY and CDR2 SVGAGI. Written as DNA, the CDR3 is TGTGCCAGTGTCATGAACACTGAAGCTTTCTTT. It specifies CASVMNTEAFF.

V is TRBV25-1 and J is TRBJ1-6; no clear D. Trimming shortened V by 3 bases and J by 6 bases, and 15 bases separated the two germline ends. Germline lookup yields CDR1 MGHDK and CDR2 SYGVNS. The CDR3 spans 16 residues. CDR3 nucleotide sequence: TGTGCCAGCAGTGAGGGCAGTCTTCTTCTTAATTCACCCCTCCACTTT. This codes for CASSEGSLLLNSPLHF.

The chain recombines TRBV5-6 with TRBJ2-3, with no clear D. V was shortened by 1 base and J by 1 base, with 10 bases between the two germline ends. The germline V gene encodes CDR1 SGHDT and CDR2 YYEEEE. The CDR3 consists of 15 residues. CDR3 sequence reads: CASSLRTLGTDTQYF. The CDR3 DNA reads TGTGCCAGCAGCTTGAGAACTCTTGGCACAGATACGCAGTATTTT. Combining the CDR3 with reference TRBV5-6 and TRBJ2-3 gives the whole variable domain DAGVTQSPTHLIKTRGQQVTLRCSPKSGHDTVSWYQQALGQGPQFIFQYYEEEERQRGNFPDRFSGHQFPNYSSELNVNALLLGDSALYLCASSLRTLGTDTQYFGPGTRLTVL.

The gene calls are TRBV6-2 or TRBV6-3 and TRBJ2-1; no firm D call. The CDR3 loop spans 11 amino acids. Germline CDR1 MNHEY, CDR2 SVGEGT. V lost 0 bases and J 10 bases, leaving 4 bases between the germline ends. The DNA for the CDR3 is TGTGCCAGCAGTTACTCTTGGGAGCAGTTCTTC. This encodes CASSYSWEQFF.

The rearrangement joins TRBV19 to TRBJ1-1; the match to TRBD1 covers 7 bases. Germline V gene lookup returns CDR1 LNHDA and CDR2 SQIVND (reference sequence). The CDR3 has 14 amino acids. The J segment lost 7 bases and the V segment lost 7 bases, leaving 12 bases of the junction unmatched. The CDR3 is CASTPRDSWDEAFF. The CDR3 DNA follows: TGTGCCAGTACTCCGAGGGACAGTTGGGATGAAGCTTTCTTT.

The chain is built from TRBV4-2 and TRBJ2-3; the D gene is possibly TRBD1 (5 bases). Germline assignment: CDR1 LGHNA and CDR2 YNFKEQ. This CDR3 is built from 18 residues. The V gene lost 0 bases and the J gene lost 5 bases, with 21 bases spanning the gap. Here the CDR3 reads CASSQDLGLGSREDTQYF. CDR3 nucleotide sequence: TGTGCCAGCAGCCAAGATTTGGGTCTGGGGTCCAGGGAAGATACGCAGTATTTT.

This sequence joins TRBV6-1 and TRBJ1-5; D may be TRBD1 (6 bases). The CDR3 consists of 14 residues. V lost 3 bases to trimming and J lost 7 bases, with 13 bases between them. Germline V gene data show CDR1 as MNHNS and CDR2 as SASEGT. In DNA form, the CDR3 reads TGTGCCAGCAGTGAGAGCGAGGGGGGCCAGCCCCAGCATTTT. Protein: CASSESEGGQPQHF.

The chain combines TRBV14 with TRBJ2-2; the match to TRBD2 covers 7 bases. The V gene's germline CDR1 is SGHDN and CDR2 FVKESK. CDR3 size: 15 residues. Germline trimming cut 0 bases from V and 9 bases from J; bases unmatched to any gene: 7. Here the CDR3 reads CASSQDRRGGRELFF. CDR3 in DNA: TGTGCCAGCAGCCAAGATCGGAGGGGAGGGCGGGAGCTGTTTTTT.

The chain combines TRBV28 with TRBJ2-2; D is undetermined. Trimming took 6 bases from V and 5 from J, leaving 7 bases between them. Germline V gives CDR1 MDHEN, CDR2 SYDVKM. The CDR3 has 12 residues. The DNA for the CDR3 is TGTGCCAGCAGGTACGGAACCGGGGAGCTGTTTTTT. Translating gives CASRYGTGELFF. The whole variable domain, filled in from reference TRBV28 and TRBJ2-2, reads DVKVTQSSRYLVKRTGEKVFLECVQDMDHENMFWYRQDPGLGLRLIYFSYDVKMKEKGDIPEGYSVSREKKERFSLILESASTNQTSMYLCASRYGTGELFFGEGSRLTVL.

This clone was picked up one time. The genes are TRBV15 and TRBJ2-1; D uncertain. V was clipped by 0 bases and J by 8 bases, with 5 bases between them. Looked up from germline, CDR1 is LNHNV and CDR2 is YYDKDF (reference sequence). There are 12 residues in the CDR3. CDR3: CATSRDTHEQFF. DNA for the CDR3: TGTGCCACCAGCAGAGATACACATGAGCAGTTCTTC.

The chain employs TRBV3-1 (or the pseudogene TRBV3-2) and TRBJ2-7, with TRBD2 matching 13 bases. V shed 0 bases and J 5 bases; nucleotides not matched to a gene: 4. Germline lookup yields CDR1 LGHDT and CDR2 YNNKEL (reference sequence). The CDR3 loop spans 16 amino acids. In DNA form, the CDR3 reads TGTGCCAGCAGCCAAGAAGGACTAGCGGGAGTCCACGAGCAGTACTTC. It codes for CASSQEGLAGVHEQYF.

The chain uses TRBV6-4 and TRBJ2-1; D tentatively reads TRBD1 or TRBD2 (5 bases each). V dropped 2 bases and J dropped 8 bases, with 19 bases sitting between them. Germline CDR1 reads MRHNA; CDR2 reads SNTAGT. The CDR3 has 16 residues. DNA for the CDR3: TGTGCCAGCAGTGACCGAGGAACCGGTTTGGGGGATGAGCAGTTCTTC. Translated: CASSDRGTGLGDEQFF.

This clone was recorded only once. CDR3 sequence (DNA): TGTGCCAGCAGCTCAGGGGTCTATGGCTACACCTTC. This encodes CASSSGVYGYTF. This chain links TRBV7-3 with TRBJ1-2; D is perhaps TRBD1 (6 bases). CDR3 length: 12 amino acids. Germline loops: CDR1 SGHTA, CDR2 FQGTGA. Deletions cut 4 bases from V and 4 bases from J, with 7 bases between.

This clone was observed once. The J gene is TRBJ2-7, the V gene TRBV4-1; a weak D match, TRBD2 (6 bases). V gave up 1 base and J gave up 4 bases, with 20 bases separating them. The CDR3 totals 17 residues. Germline V gives CDR1 MGHRA, CDR2 YSYEKL. The CDR3 region has the DNA TGCGCCAGCAGCCAAGGAGGTCTAGCGAAAACCCGTTACGAGCAGTACTTC. Protein product: CASSQGGLAKTRYEQYF.

The chain couples TRBV12-5 to TRBJ1-2; D ambiguous. Germline V CDR1 and CDR2: LGHNT, FRNRAP. The CDR3 is 13 residues long. Between the trimmed V and J ends, which lost 3 bases and 0 bases, there was a span of 5 bases. This CDR3 is CASGFTSNYGYTF. Written as DNA, the CDR3 is TGTGCTAGTGGTTTCACCTCTAACTATGGCTACACCTTC.

CDR3 protein: CASSPTGLASETQYF. CDR3 DNA: TGTGCCAGCAGCCCCACCGGGCTAGCGTCGGAGACCCAGTACTTC. This sequence joins TRBV3-1 (or the pseudogene TRBV3-2) and TRBJ2-5; perhaps TRBD2 as D (6 bases). Germline assignment: CDR1 LGHDT and CDR2 YNNKEL (reference sequence). This CDR3 spans 15 amino acids. The V gene lost 4 bases and the J gene lost 5 bases, with 17 bases spanning the gap.

V gene TRBV5-1 combines with J gene TRBJ1-1; a weak D match, TRBD1 (5 bases). The CDR3 is made up of 12 amino acids. V was pared by 5 bases and J by 3 bases, with 8 bases between. Germline V gives CDR1 SGHRS, CDR2 YFSETQ. The CDR3 is CASSPGDTEAFF. The CDR3, as DNA: TGCGCCAGCAGTCCGGGGGACACTGAAGCTTTCTTT. Complete variable domain (other parts from reference TRBV5-1 and TRBJ1-1): KAGVTQTPRYLIKTRGQQVTLSCSPISGHRSVSWYQQTPGQGLQFLFEYFSETQRNKGNFPGRFSGRQFSNSRSEMNVSTLELGDSALYLCASSPGDTEAFFGQGTRLTVV.

The chain combines TRBV28 with TRBJ1-5, with a possible D match to TRBD1 (6 bases). The CDR3 sequence is 14 residues long. V dropped 8 bases and J dropped 3 bases, with 14 bases sitting between them. Germline assignment: CDR1 MDHEN and CDR2 SYDVKM. CDR3 nucleotides: TGTGCCAGCTGTCGAGGGGGTTCCAATCAGCCCCAGCATTTT. Translated, it gives CASCRGGSNQPQHF.

This rearrangement joins TRBV6-5 to TRBJ2-7, with D perhaps given as TRBD1 or TRBD2 (5 bases each). V lost 6 bases and J lost 0, with 15 bases in between. The germline V gene encodes CDR1 MNHEY and CDR2 SVGAGI. This CDR3 region has 15 residues. This CDR3 is CASSREAGSSYEQYF. CDR3 bases: TGTGCCAGCAGCCGAGAGGCAGGGAGCTCCTACGAGCAGTACTTC.

This clone was seen a handful of times. The chain has TRBV4-1 and TRBJ2-1, with 10 bases matching TRBD2. From germline, CDR1 is MGHRA and CDR2 YSYEKL. Unmatched junction bases numbered 13, after V lost 2 bases and J lost 15 bases. The CDR3 has 15 residues. The CDR3 DNA sequence: TGCGCCAGCAGCCAAAGACTAGCGGGTCCCGCCCTCCCGTTCTTC. It specifies CASSQRLAGPALPFF.

The rearrangement uses TRBV27 and TRBJ1-3; possibly TRBD1 for D (5 bases). This CDR3 is built from 16 residues. Trimming stripped 5 bases from V and 0 bases from J, with 14 bases between. CDR1 MNHEY and CDR2 SMNVEV come from the germline V gene (reference sequence). CDR3 sequence reads: CASSPFRGSSGNTIYF. CDR3 bases: TGTGCCAGCAGTCCCTTTCGGGGGTCCTCTGGAAACACCATATATTTT.